The clone carrying this T cell receptor (beta chain) has a count of ten or more. MiXCR, applied by TCRdb to the RACE reads, yields one record per CDR3 protein. Counted here are some 380,000 distinct CDR3 sequences, 4% to 5.5% occurring once; the ten biggest clones make up approximately 2.1%. This sample was taken from a study of human T cells and chemical hapten exposure. As to time point: patch test 1, 2 weeks after DPC sensitization. Treatment in this sample: therapeutic diphenylcyclopropenone sensitization with weekly scalp DPC. The donor pool consisted of alopecia patients aged 18 to 70 years, considered suitable for DPC. The clonotype comes from a woman aged 45-59 years with alopecia areata. Some clones in this sample may be carry-over from other donors' samples. Here the sequenced sample was whole blood, taken in connection with sensitization to the hapten diphenylcyclopropenone (DPC).

The CDR3 loop is CASSRDRGRAFF. The CDR3 region has the DNA TGTGCCAGCAGCCGGGACAGGGGTAGAGCTTTCTTT. The chain couples TRBV7-2 to TRBJ1-1; 10 nucleotides agree with TRBD1. Germline-derived CDR1 and CDR2 are SGHTA and FQGNSA. The CDR3 runs 12 residues. The V and J ends lost 5 bases and 10 bases, in that order; junction bases with no gene match: 4.